This record looks at one TCR beta chain sequence and its context. The table lists this clonotype with many counts. The clone's antigen remains unknown. No much larger clone is present one base from it, and per-base qualities are unavailable. The record originates from a study of identical twins (TCRdb year 2016). Study-level background: To test whether fetal clonotypes persist, this study deep-sequenced TCR alpha and beta repertoires from monozygotic twins, from unrelated adults of various ages, and from cord blood. To rule out contamination, replicate twin experiments were performed at different times with different library preparation protocols.

Library prep was done by 5' RACE. The instrument given in TCRdb is Illumina HiSeq 2000. Template switching added a universal primer binding site, and the final cDNA carried a unique molecular identifier that allowed TCR cDNA molecules to be counted accurately. First-strand cDNA for TCR alpha and beta chains was synthesized from specific primers in the conserved constant-segment region. To control for contamination, every cDNA library was double barcoded, receiving both a SMART-Mk sample barcode and Illumina barcodes. Two successive PCR steps introduced TruSeq adapter sequences along with Illumina sample barcodes. The Illumina HiSeq platform was used with custom primers to sequence TCR alpha and beta cDNA libraries. The authors' analysis ran thus. MiGEC was used to process raw reads and extract unique molecular identifiers, and MiXCR was used to find CDR3 positions. For each individual, recombination models were inferred using an EM algorithm with the repgenHMM and IGoR tools. Shared clonotypes were analyzed with the tcR package in R, and sharing was normalized by the product of cloneset sizes. Out-of-frame nonproductive sequences were analyzed to study raw recombination free of thymic and clonal selection effects. The raw public reads went through TCRdb reprocessing: fastp at Q25, MiXCR clone calling, in-frame beta chains kept. Each record represents a unique CDR3 protein, reported with the most common genes and DNA among its rows. TCRdb's processing, not the study's, gives the V and J calls here. This sample comprises roughly 280,000 distinct CDR3 sequences, roughly 9.7% of them detected only once. The top ten clonotypes cover roughly 6.8% of the sample.

Overall study outcomes, separate from this receptor: Zero-insertion analyses could be partly confounded by invariant T cells such as MAIT and iNKT, although diverse VJ usage argued against such confounding for most clonotypes. Out-of-frame TCR alpha sequences shared between twins showed an excess of low generation-probability sequences compared with coincidental sharing between unrelated individuals. The excess sharing between twins in beta out-of-frame sequences was weaker because fewer shared sequences reduced the signal-to-noise ratio. Because the same donors could not be followed over many years, the conclusions depended on cross-sectional statistical analysis. Recombination models systematically underestimated out-of-frame TCR alpha sharing in monozygotic twins but agreed with sharing between unrelated individuals. Abundant cord blood beta clonotypes carried fewer insertions; young adult naive repertoires showed a weaker similar trend, while memory repertoires showed none.

V and J are truncated by 4 bases and 4 bases respectively, leaving an intervening sequence of 5 bases. The CDR3, from cysteine to phenylalanine, totals 11 residues. The sequence is cut down to CDR3 DNA, 33 bases in frame from base 1. The germline V gene encodes CDR1 PRHDT and CDR2 FYEKMQ (reference sequence). Every donor in the study was a healthy Caucasian. The twin cohort consisted of three pairs of female monozygotic twins, all aged roughly 18 to 30 years. CD4+ and CD8+ T cell populations were isolated with positive isolation kits from Invitrogen. These data are also associated with another study on yellow fever vaccine responses in identical twins. That second report states: The authors reported that the T cell response to vaccination in identical twins appeared partly convergent and partly personalized. Focusing on identical twins, the study followed the T cell clones that responded to the vaccine, and did so with precision.

Sequencing was performed on CD8+ T cells sorted from blood. Rearrangement joined TRBV13 to TRBJ2-7; the D gene is unclear. This clonotype originated in a woman younger than 30 in good health. The CDR3 reads as follows: CASSSIYEQYF. The sequenced DNA: TGTGCCAGCAGCTCGATTTACGAGCAGTACTTC.